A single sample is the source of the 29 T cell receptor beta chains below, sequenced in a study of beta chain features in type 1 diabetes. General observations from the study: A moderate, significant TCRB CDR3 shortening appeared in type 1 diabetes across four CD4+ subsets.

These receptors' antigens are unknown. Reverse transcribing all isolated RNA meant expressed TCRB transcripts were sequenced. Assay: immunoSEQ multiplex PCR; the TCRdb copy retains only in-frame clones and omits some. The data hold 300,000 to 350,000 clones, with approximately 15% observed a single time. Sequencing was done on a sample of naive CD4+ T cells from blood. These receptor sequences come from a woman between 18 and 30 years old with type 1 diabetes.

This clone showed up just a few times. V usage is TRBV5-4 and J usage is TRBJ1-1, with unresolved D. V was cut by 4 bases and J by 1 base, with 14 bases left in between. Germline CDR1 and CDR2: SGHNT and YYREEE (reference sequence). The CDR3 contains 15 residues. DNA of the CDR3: TGTGCCAGCAGCGCCGGGTCGCGGCCGAACACTGAAGCTTTCTTT. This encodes CASSAGSRPNTEAFF. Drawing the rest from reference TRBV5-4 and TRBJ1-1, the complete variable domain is ETGVTQSPTHLIKTRGQQVTLRCSSQSGHNTVSWYQQALGQGPQFIFQYYREEENGRGNFPPRFSGLQFPNYSSELNVNALELDDSALYLCASSAGSRPNTEAFFGQGTRLTVV.

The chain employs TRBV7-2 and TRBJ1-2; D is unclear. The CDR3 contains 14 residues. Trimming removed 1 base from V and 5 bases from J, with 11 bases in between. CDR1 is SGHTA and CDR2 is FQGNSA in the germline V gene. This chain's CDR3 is CASSLGVQAYGYTF. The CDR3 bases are TGTGCCAGCAGCTTAGGGGTGCAGGCGTATGGCTACACCTTC.

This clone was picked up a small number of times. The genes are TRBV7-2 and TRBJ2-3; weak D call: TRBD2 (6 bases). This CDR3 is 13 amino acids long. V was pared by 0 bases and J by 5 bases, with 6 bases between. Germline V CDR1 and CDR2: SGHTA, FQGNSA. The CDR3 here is CASSLARGDTQYF. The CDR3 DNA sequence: TGTGCCAGCAGCTTAGCGCGGGGAGATACGCAGTATTTT.

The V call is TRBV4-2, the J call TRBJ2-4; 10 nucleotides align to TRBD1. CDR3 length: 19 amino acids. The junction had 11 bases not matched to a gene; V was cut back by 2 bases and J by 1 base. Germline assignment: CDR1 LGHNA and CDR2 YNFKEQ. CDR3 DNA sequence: TGTGCCAGCAGCCAACAGGGGGGGACAGGGGATGTTGCCAAAAACATTCAGTACTTC. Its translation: CASSQQGGTGDVAKNIQYF.

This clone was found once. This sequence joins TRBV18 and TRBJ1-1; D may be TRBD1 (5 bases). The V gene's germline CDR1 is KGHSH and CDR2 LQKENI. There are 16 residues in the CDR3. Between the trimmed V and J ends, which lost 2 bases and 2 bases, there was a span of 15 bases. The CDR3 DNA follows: TGTGCCAGCTCACCAGGTAGTGCAGGGTCCAACACTGAAGCTTTCTTT. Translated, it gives CASSPGSAGSNTEAFF.

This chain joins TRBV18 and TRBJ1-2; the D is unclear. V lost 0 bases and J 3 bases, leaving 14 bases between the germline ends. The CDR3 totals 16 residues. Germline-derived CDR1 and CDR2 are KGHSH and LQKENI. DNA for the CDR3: TGTGCCAGCTCACCACCGGTGAGCCGCATGGACTATGGCTACACCTTC. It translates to CASSPPVSRMDYGYTF.

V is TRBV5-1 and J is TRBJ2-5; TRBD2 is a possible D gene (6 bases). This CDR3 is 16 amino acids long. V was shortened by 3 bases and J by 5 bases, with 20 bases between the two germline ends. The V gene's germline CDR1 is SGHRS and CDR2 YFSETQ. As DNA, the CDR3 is TGCGCCAGCAGCTCCGGCGGGGCACTATCGGGGGAGACCCAGTACTTC. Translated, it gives CASSSGGALSGETQYF.

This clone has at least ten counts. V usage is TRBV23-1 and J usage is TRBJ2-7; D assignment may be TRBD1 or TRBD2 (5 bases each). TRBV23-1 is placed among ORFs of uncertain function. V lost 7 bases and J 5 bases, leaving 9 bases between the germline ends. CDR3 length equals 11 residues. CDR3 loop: CASNQGHEQYV. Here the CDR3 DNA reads TGCGCCAGCAATCAGGGACACGAGCAGTACGTC.

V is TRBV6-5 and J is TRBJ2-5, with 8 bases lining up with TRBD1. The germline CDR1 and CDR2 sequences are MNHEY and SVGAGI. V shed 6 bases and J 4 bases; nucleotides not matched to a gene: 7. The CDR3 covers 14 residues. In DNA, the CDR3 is TGTGCCAGCAGGCCAACAGGGGGTCGAGAGACCCAGTACTTC. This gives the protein CASRPTGGRETQYF.

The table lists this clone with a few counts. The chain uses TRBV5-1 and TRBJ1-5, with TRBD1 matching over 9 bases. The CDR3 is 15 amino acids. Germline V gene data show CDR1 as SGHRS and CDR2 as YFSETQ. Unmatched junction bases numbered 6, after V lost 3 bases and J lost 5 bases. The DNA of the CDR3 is TGCGCCAGCAGCTGGGGGACAGGGCTCTATCAGCCCCAGCATTTT. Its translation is CASSWGTGLYQPQHF. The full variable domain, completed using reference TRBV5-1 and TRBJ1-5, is KAGVTQTPRYLIKTRGQQVTLSCSPISGHRSVSWYQQTPGQGLQFLFEYFSETQRNKGNFPGRFSGRQFSNSRSEMNVSTLELGDSALYLCASSWGTGLYQPQHFGDGTRLSIL.

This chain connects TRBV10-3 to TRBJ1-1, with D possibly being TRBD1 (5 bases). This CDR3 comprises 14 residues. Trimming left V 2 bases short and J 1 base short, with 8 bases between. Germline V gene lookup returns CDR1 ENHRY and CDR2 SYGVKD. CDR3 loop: CAISEDRTNTEAFF. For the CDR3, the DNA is TGTGCCATCAGTGAGGACAGAACGAACACTGAAGCTTTCTTT.

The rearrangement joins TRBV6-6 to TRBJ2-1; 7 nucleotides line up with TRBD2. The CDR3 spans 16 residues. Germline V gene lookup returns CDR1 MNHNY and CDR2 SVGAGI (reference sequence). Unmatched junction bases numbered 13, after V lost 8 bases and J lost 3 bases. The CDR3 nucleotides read TGTGCCAGCCAAGGAGGAGCGGGGATGGGCTACAATGAGCAGTTCTTC. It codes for CASQGGAGMGYNEQFF.

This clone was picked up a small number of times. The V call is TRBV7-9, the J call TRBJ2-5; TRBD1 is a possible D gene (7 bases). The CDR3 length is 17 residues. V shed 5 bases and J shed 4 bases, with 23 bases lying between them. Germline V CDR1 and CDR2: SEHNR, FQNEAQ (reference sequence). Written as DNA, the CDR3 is TGTGCCAGCAGCCCTGGGGACTTCCGGGACAGAGGAGAGACCCAGTACTTC. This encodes CASSPGDFRDRGETQYF. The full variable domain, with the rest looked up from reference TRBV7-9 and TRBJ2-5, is DTGVSQNPRHKITKRGQNVTFRCDPISEHNRLYWYRQTLGQGPEFLTYFQNEAQLEKSRLLSDRFSAERPKGSFSTLEIQRTEQGDSAMYLCASSPGDFRDRGETQYFGPGTRLLVL.

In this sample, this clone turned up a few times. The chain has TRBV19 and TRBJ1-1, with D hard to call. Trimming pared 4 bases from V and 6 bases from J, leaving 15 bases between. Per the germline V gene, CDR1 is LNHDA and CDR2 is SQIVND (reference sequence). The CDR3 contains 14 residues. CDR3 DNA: TGTGCCAGTAGTAATACCGGGGTGCACCCTGAAGCTTTCTTT. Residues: CASSNTGVHPEAFF.

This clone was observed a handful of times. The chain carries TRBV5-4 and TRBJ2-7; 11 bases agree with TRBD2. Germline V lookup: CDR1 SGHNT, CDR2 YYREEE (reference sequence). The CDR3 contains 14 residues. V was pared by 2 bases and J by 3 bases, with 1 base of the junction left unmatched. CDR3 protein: CASSFGTSGYEQYF. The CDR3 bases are TGTGCCAGCAGCTTTGGGACTAGCGGCTACGAGCAGTACTTC.

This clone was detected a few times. CDR3 protein: CASSQSGYGETQYF. In DNA form, the CDR3 reads TGTGCCAGCAGCCAATCAGGGTATGGAGAGACCCAGTACTTC. The genes are TRBV7-2 and TRBJ2-5; tentatively, D is TRBD1 (5 bases). The CDR3 is 14 amino acids. CDR1 is SGHTA, CDR2 FQGNSA, per germline. V was trimmed by 5 bases and J by 4 bases, leaving 14 bases between them.

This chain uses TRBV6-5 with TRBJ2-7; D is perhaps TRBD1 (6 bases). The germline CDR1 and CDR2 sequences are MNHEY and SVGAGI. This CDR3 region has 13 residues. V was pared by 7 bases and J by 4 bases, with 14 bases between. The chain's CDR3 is CASTSPQGYEQYF. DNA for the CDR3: TGTGCCAGCACCAGCCCACAGGGATACGAGCAGTACTTC.

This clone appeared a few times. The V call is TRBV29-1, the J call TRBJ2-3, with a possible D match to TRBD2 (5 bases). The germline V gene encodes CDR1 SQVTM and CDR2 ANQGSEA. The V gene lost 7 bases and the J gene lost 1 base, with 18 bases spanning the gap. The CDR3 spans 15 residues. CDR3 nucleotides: TGCAGCGCCGTACTCAACAGCGGCGGCACAGATACGCAGTATTTT. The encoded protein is CSAVLNSGGTDTQYF.

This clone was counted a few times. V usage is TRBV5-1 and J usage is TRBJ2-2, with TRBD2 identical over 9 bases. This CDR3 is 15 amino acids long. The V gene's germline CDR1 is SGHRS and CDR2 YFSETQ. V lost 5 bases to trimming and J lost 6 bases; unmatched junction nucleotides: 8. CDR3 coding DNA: TGCGCCAGCAGTTACCTAGCGGGACTCGCCGGGGAGCTGTTTTTT. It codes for CASSYLAGLAGELFF.

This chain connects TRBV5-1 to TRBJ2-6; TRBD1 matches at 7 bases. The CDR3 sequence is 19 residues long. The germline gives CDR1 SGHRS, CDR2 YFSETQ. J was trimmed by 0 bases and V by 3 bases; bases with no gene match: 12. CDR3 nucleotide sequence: TGCGCCAGCAGCTCAGGACAGGTGAGCCAAAGCTCTGGGGCCAACGTCCTGACTTTC. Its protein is CASSSGQVSQSSGANVLTF.

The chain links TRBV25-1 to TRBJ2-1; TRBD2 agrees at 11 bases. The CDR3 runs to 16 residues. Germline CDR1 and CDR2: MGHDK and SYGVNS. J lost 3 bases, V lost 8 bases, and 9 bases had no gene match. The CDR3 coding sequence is TGTGCCAGCTACCTTATAGCGGGAGGGGACTACAATGAGCAGTTCTTC. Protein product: CASYLIAGGDYNEQFF.

The CDR3: CASSPIAGGQSGEQFF. In nucleotides, the CDR3 is TGTGCCAGCAGCCCTATAGCGGGAGGACAATCCGGTGAGCAGTTCTTC. The chain joins TRBV7-8 to TRBJ2-1, with 10 bases identical to TRBD2. The CDR3 runs 16 residues. From germline, CDR1 is SGHVS and CDR2 FQNEAQ. Trimming took 5 bases from V and 9 from J; bases not matched to a gene: 13. Combining the CDR3 with reference TRBV7-8 and TRBJ2-1 gives the whole variable domain GAGVSQSPRYKVAKRGQDVALRCDPISGHVSLFWYQQALGQGPEFLTYFQNEAQLDKSGLPSDRFFAERPEGSVSTLKIQRTQQEDSAVYLCASSPIAGGQSGEQFFGPGTRLTVL.

As DNA, the CDR3 is TGTGCCAGCAGCCCCAGCACTAGCGGGAGCTACAATGAGCAGTTCTTC. It translates to CASSPSTSGSYNEQFF. The chain uses TRBV5-4 and TRBJ2-1, with 11 positions matching TRBD2. The CDR3 totals 16 residues. The germline gives CDR1 SGHNT, CDR2 YYREEE (reference sequence). With V trimmed by 4 bases and J by 3 bases, 6 bases remained unmatched.

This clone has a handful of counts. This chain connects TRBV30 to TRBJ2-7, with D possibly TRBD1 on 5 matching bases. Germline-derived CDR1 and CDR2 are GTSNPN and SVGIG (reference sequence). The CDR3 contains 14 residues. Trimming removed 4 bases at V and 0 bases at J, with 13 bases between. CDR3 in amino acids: CAWTPTVSSYEQYF. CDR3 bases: TGTGCCTGGACCCCGACAGTCAGCTCCTACGAGCAGTACTTC.

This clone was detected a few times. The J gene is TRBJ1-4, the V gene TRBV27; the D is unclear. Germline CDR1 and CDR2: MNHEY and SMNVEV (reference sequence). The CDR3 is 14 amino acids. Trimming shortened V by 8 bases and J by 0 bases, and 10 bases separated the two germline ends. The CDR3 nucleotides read TGTGCCAGCCAAGGACTGGCAACTAATGAAAAACTGTTTTTT. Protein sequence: CASQGLATNEKLFF. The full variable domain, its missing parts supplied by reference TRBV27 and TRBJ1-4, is EAQVTQNPRYLITVTGKKLTVTCSQNMNHEYMSWYRQDPGLGLRQIYYSMNVEVTDKGDVPEGYKVSRKEKRNFPLILESPSPNQTSLYFCASQGLATNEKLFFGSGTQLSVL.

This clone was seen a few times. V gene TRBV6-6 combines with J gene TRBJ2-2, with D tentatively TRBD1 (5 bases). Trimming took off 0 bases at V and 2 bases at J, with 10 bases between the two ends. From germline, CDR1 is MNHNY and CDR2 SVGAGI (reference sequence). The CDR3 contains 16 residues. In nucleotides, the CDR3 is TGTGCCAGCAGTTACTCGGACACCAAAAACACCGGGGAGCTGTTTTTT. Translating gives CASSYSDTKNTGELFF.

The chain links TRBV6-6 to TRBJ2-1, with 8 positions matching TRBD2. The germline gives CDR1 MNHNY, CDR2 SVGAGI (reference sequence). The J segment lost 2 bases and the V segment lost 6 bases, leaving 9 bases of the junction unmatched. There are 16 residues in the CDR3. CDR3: CASRPTGTRAYNEQFF. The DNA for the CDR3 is TGTGCCAGCAGACCGACCGGGACTAGGGCCTACAATGAGCAGTTCTTC.

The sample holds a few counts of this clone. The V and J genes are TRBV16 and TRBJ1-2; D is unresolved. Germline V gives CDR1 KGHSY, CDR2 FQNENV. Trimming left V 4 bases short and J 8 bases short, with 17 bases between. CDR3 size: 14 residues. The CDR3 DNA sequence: TGTGCCAGCAGCCCCAGCGGGAAGGTAGAGGGCTACACCTTC. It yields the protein CASSPSGKVEGYTF. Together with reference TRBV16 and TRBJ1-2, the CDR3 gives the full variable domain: GEEVAQTPKHLVRGEGQKAKLYCAPIKGHSYVFWYQQVLKNEFKFLISFQNENVFDETGMPKERFSAKCLPNSPCSLEIQATKLEDSAVYFCASSPSGKVEGYTFGSGTRLTVV.

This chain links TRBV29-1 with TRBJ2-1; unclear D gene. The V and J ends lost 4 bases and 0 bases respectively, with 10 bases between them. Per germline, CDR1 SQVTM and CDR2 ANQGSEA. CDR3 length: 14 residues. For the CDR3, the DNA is TGCAGCGTTGCTTGGCGGAGCTCCTACAATGAGCAGTTCTTC. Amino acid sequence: CSVAWRSSYNEQFF.